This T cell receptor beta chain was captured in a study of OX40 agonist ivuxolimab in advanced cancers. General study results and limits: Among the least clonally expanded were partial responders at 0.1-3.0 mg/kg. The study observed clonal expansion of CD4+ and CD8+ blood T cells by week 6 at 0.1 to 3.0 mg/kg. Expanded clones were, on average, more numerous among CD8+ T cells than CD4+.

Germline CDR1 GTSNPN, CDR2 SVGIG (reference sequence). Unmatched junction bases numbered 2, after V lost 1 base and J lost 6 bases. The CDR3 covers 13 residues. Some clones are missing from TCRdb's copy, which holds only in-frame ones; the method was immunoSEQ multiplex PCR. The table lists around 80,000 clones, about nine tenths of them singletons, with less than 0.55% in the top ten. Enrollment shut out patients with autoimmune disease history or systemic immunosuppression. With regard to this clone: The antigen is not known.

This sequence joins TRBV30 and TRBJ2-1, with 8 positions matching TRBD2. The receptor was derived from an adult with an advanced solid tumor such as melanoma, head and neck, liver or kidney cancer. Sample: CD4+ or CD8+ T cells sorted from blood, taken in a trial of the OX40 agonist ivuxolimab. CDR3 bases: TGTGCCTGGAGTGGGACTAGCCCCAATGAGCAGTTCTTC. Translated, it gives CAWSGTSPNEQFF.